The 11 T cell receptor beta chains in this list originate from one sample, sequenced in a study of cytomegalovirus exposure and HLA in healthy donors. Assay: immunoSEQ multiplex PCR; the TCRdb copy retains only in-frame clones and omits some. This repertoire shows tens of thousands of clones, 94% found once; its top ten account for 1.5% to 2%. Sequencing was carried out using PBMCs. These receptors originate from a woman younger than 30 in good health and CMV-seropositive.

The chain recombines TRBV2 with TRBJ2-7, with a tentative D call TRBD2 (5 bases). The V gene's germline CDR1 is SNHLY and CDR2 FYNNEI. Trimming removed 2 bases at V and 1 base at J, with 15 bases between. This CDR3 spans 16 amino acids. DNA for the CDR3: TGTGCCAGCAGTGAACCGGGTGGGAGTAAATCCTACGAGCAGTACTTC. Protein product: CASSEPGGSKSYEQYF. The entire variable domain, with the rest obtained from reference TRBV2 and TRBJ2-7, is as follows: EPEVTQTPSHQVTQMGQEVILRCVPISNHLYFYWYRQILGQKVEFLVSFYNNEISEKSEIFDDQFSVERPDGSNFTLKIRSTKLEDSAMYFCASSEPGGSKSYEQYFGPGTRLTVT.

The chain combines TRBV9 with TRBJ2-7, with D maybe TRBD2 (6 bases). V was shortened by 0 bases and J by 2 bases, with 12 bases between the two germline ends. The CDR3 length is 15 residues. CDR1 and CDR2 from the germline V gene are SGDLS and YYNGEE. The CDR3 sequence is CASSVDPLATYEQYF. DNA of the CDR3: TGTGCCAGCAGCGTAGACCCCCTAGCGACCTACGAGCAGTACTTC.

CDR3 in amino acids: CASTILAGEGYEQYF. CDR3 sequence (DNA): TGTGCCAGCACTATACTAGCGGGAGAAGGCTACGAGCAGTACTTC. The chain joins TRBV7-8 to TRBJ2-7, with 11 nucleotides matching TRBD2. Germline trimming cut 7 bases from V and 3 bases from J; bases unmatched to any gene: 8. This CDR3 is built from 15 residues. Germline values: CDR1 SGHVS, CDR2 FQNEAQ.

The chain recombines TRBV5-1 with TRBJ1-1, with 8 nucleotides matching TRBD1. This CDR3 has 17 amino acids. Trimming cost V 0 bases and J 1 base; bases outside gene matches: 8. CDR1 is SGHRS, CDR2 YFSETQ, per germline. CDR3 protein: CASSLASGRGQNTEAFF. The CDR3 nucleotides read TGCGCCAGCAGCTTGGCCTCGGGCAGGGGGCAGAACACTGAAGCTTTCTTT.

The chain combines TRBV5-1 with TRBJ2-7; 8 bases fit TRBD1. The ends lost 4 bases at V and 4 bases at J; junction bases unmatched: 10. Germline CDR1 reads SGHRS; CDR2 reads YFSETQ. The CDR3 spans 15 residues. The CDR3 coding sequence is TGCGCCAGCAGCGCGGACAGGGTAACCACATACGAGCAGTACTTC. The encoded protein is CASSADRVTTYEQYF. Together with reference TRBV5-1 and TRBJ2-7, the CDR3 gives the full variable domain: KAGVTQTPRYLIKTRGQQVTLSCSPISGHRSVSWYQQTPGQGLQFLFEYFSETQRNKGNFPGRFSGRQFSNSRSEMNVSTLELGDSALYLCASSADRVTTYEQYFGPGTRLTVT.

J is TRBJ2-3 and V is TRBV5-6; 14 nucleotides agree with TRBD2. In germline, CDR1 is SGHDT, CDR2 YYEEEE. The CDR3 runs to 18 residues. V shed 4 bases and J 0 bases; nucleotides not matched to a gene: 7. Here the CDR3 DNA reads TGTGCCAGCAGCCCGACTAGCGGGGGGGGATTTAGCACAGATACGCAGTATTTT. This translates into CASSPTSGGGFSTDTQYF.

The genes are TRBV12-5 and TRBJ2-7; TRBD1 matches 7 bases. Germline V gene data show CDR1 as LGHNT and CDR2 as FRNRAP. The J segment lost 5 bases and the V segment lost 6 bases, leaving 7 bases of the junction unmatched. The CDR3 loop spans 13 amino acids. CDR3: CASGRTGVHEQYF. The CDR3 DNA sequence: TGTGCTAGTGGGCGCACAGGGGTCCACGAGCAGTACTTC.

This clone appeared once. This sequence joins TRBV2 and TRBJ1-3; 7 bases line up with TRBD1. V trimming: 5 bases; J trimming: 1 base; junction bases outside the gene matches: 2. CDR1 and CDR2 (germline): SNHLY, FYNNEI. This CDR3 is 14 amino acids long. CDR3 amino acids: CASSKGQSGNTIYF. CDR3 nucleotides: TGTGCCAGCAGTAAGGGACAGTCTGGAAACACCATATATTTT.

V and J are TRBV4-1 and TRBJ2-1; 12 nucleotides align to TRBD2. From germline, CDR1 is MGHRA and CDR2 YSYEKL. The CDR3 runs to 15 residues. V dropped 4 bases and J dropped 8; count of bases not matched to a gene: 6. The CDR3 DNA reads TGCGCCAGCAGCCCGTCTAGCGGGAGGGCTGATGAGCAGTTCTTC. Translated, it gives CASSPSSGRADEQFF.

The chain recombines TRBV29-1 with TRBJ2-2, with 7 bases fitting TRBD1. The CDR3 has 12 amino acids. CDR1 is SQVTM, CDR2 ANQGSEA, per germline. V dropped 6 bases and J dropped 7; count of bases not matched to a gene: 5. The CDR3 region is CSVKGQNGELFF. CDR3 nucleotide sequence: TGCAGCGTGAAGGGACAGAACGGGGAGCTGTTTTTT.

The genes are TRBV2 and TRBJ2-7; D possibly corresponds to TRBD2 (5 bases). CDR3 length: 13 residues. V was cut by 3 bases and J by 1 base, with 7 bases left in between. In germline, CDR1 is SNHLY, CDR2 FYNNEI. The CDR3: CASSDRGSYEQYF. The CDR3 nucleotides are TGTGCCAGCAGTGATCGGGGATCCTACGAGCAGTACTTC. The variable domain in full, completed from reference TRBV2 and TRBJ2-7, reads EPEVTQTPSHQVTQMGQEVILRCVPISNHLYFYWYRQILGQKVEFLVSFYNNEISEKSEIFDDQFSVERPDGSNFTLKIRSTKLEDSAMYFCASSDRGSYEQYFGPGTRLTVT.